The rows below give T cell receptor beta chains drawn from one sample of a study of blood T cell repertoires in COVID-19. The repertoire was sequenced with immunoSEQ multiplex PCR; TCRdb's copy has only in-frame clones and lacks some. This sample yields about 250,000 clones, of which around 90% are seen a single time; roughly 6% belongs to the top ten. The sample consisted of PBMCs or T cells enriched from blood (not recorded which). The receptors were sampled from a woman aged 25 to 39 with acute COVID-19. CDR3s include the opening cysteine and the closing phenylalanine or tryptophan. The order of the fields is V gene, J gene, D gene, clone size, CDR3 protein, CDR3 DNA. The D gene is left open where the match is weak. Size tells how often a clone was seen (once, few, many) or the class of an expanded clone, and some rows leave it out.

V: TRBV7-3
J: TRBJ2-1
D: -
size: -
CDR3: CASSLTSNEQFF
DNA: TGTGCCAGCAGCTTAACGTCGAATGAGCAGTTCTTC

V: TRBV14
J: TRBJ2-7
D: -
size: -
CDR3: CASSQVAISEQYF
DNA: TGTGCCAGCAGCCAAGTCGCTATTTCCGAGCAGTACTTC

V: TRBV2
J: TRBJ1-6
D: TRBD1
size: -
CDR3: CASRATGPPSPLHF
DNA: TGTGCCAGCAGGGCGACAGGGCCCCCTTCACCCCTCCACTTT

V: TRBV11-3
J: TRBJ2-7
D: TRBD1
size: -
CDR3: CASSLVARTGYYEQYF
DNA: TGTGCCAGCAGCTTAGTTGCCCGGACAGGTTACTACGAGCAGTACTTC

V: TRBV29-1
J: TRBJ2-5
D: -
size: -
CDR3: CSVDSRHEKETQYF
DNA: TGCAGCGTAGACAGTCGGCACGAAAAGGAGACCCAGTACTTC

V: TRBV28
J: TRBJ2-7
D: -
size: -
CDR3: CASSFRTYPYEQYF
DNA: TGTGCCAGCAGTTTTCGGACTTATCCCTACGAGCAGTACTTC

V: TRBV11-2
J: TRBJ2-1
D: -
size: -
CDR3: CASSLMPGTYNEQFF
DNA: TGTGCCAGCAGCTTAATGCCGGGTACCTACAATGAGCAGTTCTTC

V: TRBV28
J: TRBJ2-7
D: -
size: -
CDR3: CASSFGQSYEQYF
DNA: TGTGCCAGCAGTTTTGGACAGAGCTACGAGCAGTACTTC

V: TRBV5-1
J: TRBJ2-7
D: TRBD1
size: -
CDR3: CASSSTGPEQYF
DNA: TGCGCCAGCAGCTCGACAGGGCCCGAGCAGTACTTC

V: TRBV27
J: TRBJ2-5
D: TRBD2
size: -
CDR3: CASSFISGGRETQYF
DNA: TGTGCCAGCAGTTTCATTTCGGGAGGGAGGGAGACCCAGTACTTC

V: TRBV28
J: TRBJ1-5
D: -
size: -
CDR3: CAIGSSNQPQHF
DNA: TGTGCCATCGGGAGTAGCAATCAGCCCCAGCATTTT

V: TRBV27
J: TRBJ2-1
D: -
size: -
CDR3: CASSLSRTGGEQFF
DNA: TGTGCCAGCAGTTTATCCCGGACCGGCGGGGAGCAGTTCTTC

V: TRBV18
J: TRBJ2-3
D: TRBD2
size: -
CDR3: CASSPLGVAGGPTDTQYF
DNA: TGTGCCAGCTCACCCCTCGGAGTAGCGGGAGGGCCCACAGATACGCAGTATTTT

V: TRBV21-1
J: TRBJ2-2
D: -
size: -
CDR3: CASSKTGAGCGTTNTGELFF
DNA: TGTGCCAGCAGCAAAACAGGGGCAGGGTGTGGGACAACGAACACCGGGGAGCTGTTTTTT

V: TRBV11-2
J: TRBJ1-2
D: -
size: -
CDR3: CASSYGVHGYTF
DNA: TGTGCCAGCAGCTACGGAGTTCATGGCTACACCTTC

V: TRBV2
J: TRBJ2-7
D: TRBD1
size: -
CDR3: CASSAPGQGAYEQYF
DNA: TGTGCCAGCAGCGCTCCGGGACAGGGGGCCTACGAGCAGTACTTC

V: TRBV7-2
J: TRBJ2-6
D: TRBD1
size: -
CDR3: CASSPANHKQGSGANVLTF
DNA: TGTGCCAGCAGCCCTGCCAACCACAAACAGGGGTCAGGGGCCAACGTCCTGACTTTC

V: TRBV7-8
J: TRBJ2-5
D: TRBD2
size: -
CDR3: CASRPRLAGGPGQETQYF
DNA: TGTGCCAGCAGGCCCAGACTAGCGGGGGGGCCGGGCCAAGAGACCCAGTACTTC

V: TRBV5-1
J: TRBJ2-7
D: TRBD1
size: -
CDR3: CASSLEGPGQGTGEQYF
DNA: TGCGCCAGCAGCTTGGAGGGGCCGGGACAGGGTACTGGTGAGCAGTACTTC

V: TRBV29-1
J: TRBJ1-3
D: -
size: -
CDR3: CSVRDIAPGNTIYF
DNA: TGCAGCGTGAGGGACATTGCCCCGGGAAACACCATATATTTT

V: TRBV19
J: TRBJ2-4
D: -
size: -
CDR3: CASSMGNPANIQYF
DNA: TGTGCCAGTAGTATGGGCAACCCGGCGAACATTCAGTACTTC

V: TRBV2
J: TRBJ1-1
D: -
size: -
CDR3: CASSLQGPLEAFF
DNA: TGTGCCAGCAGTCTGCAGGGTCCTCTTGAAGCTTTCTTT

V: TRBV4-1
J: TRBJ2-1
D: TRBD2
size: -
CDR3: CASSQEASGGLNEQFF
DNA: TGCGCCAGCAGCCAAGAGGCTAGCGGGGGGCTCAATGAGCAGTTCTTC

V: TRBV7-9
J: TRBJ2-3
D: -
size: once
CDR3: CASSPLRDTQYF
DNA: TGTGCCAGCAGCCCTCTTCGGGATACGCAGTATTTT

V: TRBV5-4
J: TRBJ2-2
D: TRBD2
size: -
CDR3: CASSLGLAGIGELFF
DNA: TGTGCCAGCAGCTTAGGACTAGCGGGGATCGGGGAGCTGTTTTTT